This TCR beta chain is drawn from a study of long-term antiretroviral therapy in people with HIV. The libraries were made with immunoSEQ v3.0 at survey level. TCRdb's copy holds only in-frame clones and misses some; the assay was immunoSEQ multiplex PCR. Among tens of thousands of clones, roughly 82% were seen once, and the ten largest hold 2% to 2.5%. The CDR3 is 19 residues long. Germline V gives CDR1 MDHEN, CDR2 SYDVKM. After removal of 4 bases from V and 2 bases from J, the junction contained 20 bases not matched to a gene. This TCR came from a man over 45 with HIV. The rearrangement links TRBV28 to TRBJ2-7, with TRBD2 matching over 7 bases. Specimen: unsorted PBMCs, collected 3 years after starting antiretroviral therapy. The CDR3 reads CASSSRFTRSSGQTYEQYF. DNA of the CDR3: TGTGCCAGCAGTTCCCGATTCACTCGCTCTAGCGGTCAAACCTACGAGCAGTACTTC.